Presented here are 7 T cell receptor beta chains from one specimen sequenced in a study of blood T cell repertoires in COVID-19. Sequencing was performed with immunoSEQ multiplex PCR; in TCRdb, only in-frame clones are kept and a portion is missing. The data show 150,000 to 200,000 clones, around 90% seen once. Sequenced: peripheral blood. Source of these receptors: a man aged 50-59 years who had recovered from COVID-19.

The chain has TRBV19 and TRBJ2-7; 9 nucleotides align to TRBD1. Looked up from germline, CDR1 is LNHDA and CDR2 is SQIVND (reference sequence). V lost 4 bases, J lost 5 bases, and 9 bases stayed unmatched. The CDR3 is made up of 15 amino acids. CDR3 nucleotide sequence: TGTGCCAGTAGTAGTTTCCGGGACAGGGTACACGAGCAGTACTTC. It yields the protein CASSSFRDRVHEQYF.

The chain couples TRBV18 to TRBJ2-1; TRBD2 matches 12 bases. Germline CDR1 KGHSH, CDR2 LQKENI. This CDR3 is 15 amino acids long. V was clipped by 3 bases and J by 7 bases; unmatched bases: 4. CDR3 region: CASSPTSGSVNEQFF. For the CDR3, the DNA is TGTGCCAGCTCACCGACTAGCGGGAGTGTGAATGAGCAGTTCTTC.

This sequence joins TRBV7-9 and TRBJ1-4; a possible D gene is TRBD1 (5 bases). V lost 3 bases, J lost 5 bases, and 13 bases lay in between. The CDR3 runs to 15 residues. Germline CDR1 SEHNR, CDR2 FQNEAQ (reference sequence). CDR3 bases: TGTGCCAGCAGCTTTTCAAGGGGCAACAATGAAAAACTGTTTTTT. This sequence encodes CASSFSRGNNEKLFF.

The chain joins TRBV7-3 to TRBJ2-1; TRBD2 aligns across 8 bases. CDR1 and CDR2 from the germline V gene are SGHTA and FQGTGA. V gave up 4 bases and J gave up 1 base; unmatched junction bases: 9. The CDR3 runs to 17 residues. The CDR3 region is CASSSRPPSGSYNEQFF. The CDR3 DNA reads as TGTGCCAGCAGCTCCAGACCGCCTAGCGGGTCCTACAATGAGCAGTTCTTC.

The chain recombines TRBV29-1 with TRBJ2-3; no clear D. In germline, CDR1 is SQVTM, CDR2 ANQGSEA. V gave up 7 bases and J gave up 4 bases, with 12 bases separating them. The CDR3 has 12 amino acids. CDR3 DNA: TGCAGCGGATTTCCCCTAGCAGATACGCAGTATTTT. Translated: CSGFPLADTQYF.

The J gene is TRBJ2-7, the V gene TRBV12-3 or TRBV12-4; 7 nucleotides line up with TRBD1. The CDR3 extends over 12 amino acids. V lost 8 bases to trimming and J lost 3 bases; unmatched junction nucleotides: 4. For the CDR3, the DNA is TGTGCCAGCCAAGGGACAGTCTACGAGCAGTACTTC. Protein product: CASQGTVYEQYF.

This chain links TRBV6-2 or TRBV6-3 with TRBJ2-2, with 8 bases identical to TRBD2. CDR1 is MNHEY, CDR2 SVGEGT, per germline. This CDR3 has 15 residues. Trimming took 6 bases from V and 4 from J; bases not matched to a gene: 7. The CDR3 loop reads CASSPQRGSTGELFF. In nucleotides, the CDR3 is TGTGCCAGCAGCCCTCAGCGGGGGTCCACCGGGGAGCTGTTTTTT.